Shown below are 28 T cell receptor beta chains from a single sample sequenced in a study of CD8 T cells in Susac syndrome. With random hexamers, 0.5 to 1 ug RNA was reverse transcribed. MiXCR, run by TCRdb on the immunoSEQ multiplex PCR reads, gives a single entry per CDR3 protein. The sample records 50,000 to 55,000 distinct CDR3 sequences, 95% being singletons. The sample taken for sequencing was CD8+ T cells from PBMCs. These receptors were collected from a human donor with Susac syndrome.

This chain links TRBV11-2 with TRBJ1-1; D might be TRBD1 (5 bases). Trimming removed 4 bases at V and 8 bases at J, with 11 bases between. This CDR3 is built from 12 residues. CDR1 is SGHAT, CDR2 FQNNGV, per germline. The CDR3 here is CASSWGSYEAFF. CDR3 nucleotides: TGTGCCAGCAGCTGGGGCAGTTACGAAGCTTTCTTT. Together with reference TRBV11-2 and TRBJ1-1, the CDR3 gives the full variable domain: EAGVAQSPRYKIIEKRQSVAFWCNPISGHATLYWYQQILGQGPKLLIQFQNNGVVDDSQLPKDRFSAERLKGVDSTLKIQPAKLEDSAVYLCASSWGSYEAFFGQGTRLTVV.

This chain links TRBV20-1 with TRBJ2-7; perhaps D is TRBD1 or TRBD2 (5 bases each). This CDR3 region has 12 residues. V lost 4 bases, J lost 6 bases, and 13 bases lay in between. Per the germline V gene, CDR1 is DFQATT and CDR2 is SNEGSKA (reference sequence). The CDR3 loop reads CSAKRGQREQYF. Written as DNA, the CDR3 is TGCAGTGCTAAGAGGGGCCAACGCGAGCAGTACTTC.

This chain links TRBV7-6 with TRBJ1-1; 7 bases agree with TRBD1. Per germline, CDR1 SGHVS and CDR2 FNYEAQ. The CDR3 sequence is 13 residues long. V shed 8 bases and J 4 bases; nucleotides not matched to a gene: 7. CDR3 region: CASAGNRGTEAFF. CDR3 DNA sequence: TGTGCCAGCGCGGGAAACAGGGGCACTGAAGCTTTCTTT. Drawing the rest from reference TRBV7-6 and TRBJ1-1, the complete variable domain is GAGVSQSPRYKVTKRGQDVALRCDPISGHVSLYWYRQALGQGPEFLTYFNYEAQQDKSGLPNDRFSAERPEGSISTLTIQRTEQRDSAMYRCASAGNRGTEAFFGQGTRLTVV.

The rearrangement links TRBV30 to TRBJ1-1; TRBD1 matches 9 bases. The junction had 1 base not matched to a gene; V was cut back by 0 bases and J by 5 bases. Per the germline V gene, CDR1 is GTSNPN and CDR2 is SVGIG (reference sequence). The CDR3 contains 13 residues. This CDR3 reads CAWSVGTGTEAFF. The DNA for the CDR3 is TGTGCCTGGAGTGTAGGGACAGGGACTGAAGCTTTCTTT. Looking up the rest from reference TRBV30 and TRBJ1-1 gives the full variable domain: SQTIHQWPATLVQPVGSPLSLECTVEGTSNPNLYWYRQAAGRGLQLLFYSVGIGQISSEVPQNLSASRPQDRQFILSSKKLLLSDSGFYLCAWSVGTGTEAFFGQGTRLTVV.

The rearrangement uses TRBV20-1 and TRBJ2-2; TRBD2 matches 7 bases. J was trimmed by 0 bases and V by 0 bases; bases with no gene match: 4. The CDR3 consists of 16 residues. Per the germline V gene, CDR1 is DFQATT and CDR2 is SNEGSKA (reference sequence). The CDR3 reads CSARDHAGANTGELFF. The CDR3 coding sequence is TGCAGTGCTAGAGATCATGCGGGGGCGAACACCGGGGAGCTGTTTTTT.

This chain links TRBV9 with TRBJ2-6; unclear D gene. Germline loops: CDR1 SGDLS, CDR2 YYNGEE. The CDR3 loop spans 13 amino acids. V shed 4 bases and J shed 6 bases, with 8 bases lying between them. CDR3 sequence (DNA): TGTGCCAGCAGCTTAGGATCGGCCAACGTCCTGACTTTC. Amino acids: CASSLGSANVLTF. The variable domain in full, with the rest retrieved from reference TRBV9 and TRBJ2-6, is DSGVTQTPKHLITATGQRVTLRCSPRSGDLSVYWYQQSLDQGLQFLIQYYNGEERAKGNILERFSAQQFPDLHSELNLSSLELGDSALYFCASSLGSANVLTFGAGSRLTVL.

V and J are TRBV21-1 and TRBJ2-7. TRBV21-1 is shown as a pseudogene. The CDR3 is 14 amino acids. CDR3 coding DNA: TGTGCCAGCAGCAAACGGGGGGGCTCGTACGAGCAGTACTTC. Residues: CASSKRGGSYEQYF.

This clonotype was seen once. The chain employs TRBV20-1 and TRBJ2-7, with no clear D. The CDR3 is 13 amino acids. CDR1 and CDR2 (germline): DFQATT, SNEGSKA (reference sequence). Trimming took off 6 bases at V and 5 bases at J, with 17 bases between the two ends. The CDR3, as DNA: TGCAGTGCGCGACTTGGGTTGGAGCACGAGCAGTACTTC. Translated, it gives CSARLGLEHEQYF.

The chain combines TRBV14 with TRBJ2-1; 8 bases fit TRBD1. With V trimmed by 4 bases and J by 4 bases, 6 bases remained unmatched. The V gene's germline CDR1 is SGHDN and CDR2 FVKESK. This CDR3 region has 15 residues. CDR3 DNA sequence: TGTGCCAGCAGCCCGACCAGGGGGCATTACAATGAGCAGTTCTTC. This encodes CASSPTRGHYNEQFF.

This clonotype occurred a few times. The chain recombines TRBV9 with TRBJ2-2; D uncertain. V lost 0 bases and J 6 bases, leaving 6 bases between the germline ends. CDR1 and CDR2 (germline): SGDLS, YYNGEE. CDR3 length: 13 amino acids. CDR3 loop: CASSVGSPGELFF. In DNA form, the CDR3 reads TGTGCCAGCAGCGTAGGTAGCCCCGGGGAGCTGTTTTTT.

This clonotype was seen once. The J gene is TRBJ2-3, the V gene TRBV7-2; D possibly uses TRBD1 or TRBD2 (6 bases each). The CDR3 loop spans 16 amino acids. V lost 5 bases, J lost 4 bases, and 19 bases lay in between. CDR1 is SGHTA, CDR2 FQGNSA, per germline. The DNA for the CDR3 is TGTGCCAGCAGCCCCCTTCTTTGGGGGGCCCCAGATACGCAGTATTTT. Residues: CASSPLLWGAPDTQYF. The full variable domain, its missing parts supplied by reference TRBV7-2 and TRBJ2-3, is GAGVSQSPSNKVTEKGKDVELRCDPISGHTALYWYRQSLGQGLEFLIYFQGNSAPDKSGLPSDRFSAERTGGSVSTLTIQRTQQEDSAVYLCASSPLLWGAPDTQYFGPGTRLTVL.

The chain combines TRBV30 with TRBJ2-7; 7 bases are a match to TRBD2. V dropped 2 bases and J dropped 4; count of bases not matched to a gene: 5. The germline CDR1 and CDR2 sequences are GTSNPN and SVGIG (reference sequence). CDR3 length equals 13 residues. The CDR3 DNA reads TGTGCCTGGAGTTCCCGGGGAGGGTACGAGCAGTACTTC. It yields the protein CAWSSRGGYEQYF.

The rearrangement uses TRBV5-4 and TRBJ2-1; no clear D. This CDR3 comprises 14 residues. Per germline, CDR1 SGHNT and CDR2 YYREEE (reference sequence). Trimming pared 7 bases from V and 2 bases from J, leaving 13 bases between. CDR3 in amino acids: CASAPSLPYNEQFF. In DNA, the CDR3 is TGTGCCAGCGCCCCCTCACTACCCTACAATGAGCAGTTCTTC.

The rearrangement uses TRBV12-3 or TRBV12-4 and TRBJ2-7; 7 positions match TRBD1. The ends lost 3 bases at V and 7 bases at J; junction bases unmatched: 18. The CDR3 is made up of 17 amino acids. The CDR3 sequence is CASSFRGIDRVFGEQYF. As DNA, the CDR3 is TGTGCCAGCAGTTTCAGGGGTATCGACAGGGTATTTGGGGAGCAGTACTTC.

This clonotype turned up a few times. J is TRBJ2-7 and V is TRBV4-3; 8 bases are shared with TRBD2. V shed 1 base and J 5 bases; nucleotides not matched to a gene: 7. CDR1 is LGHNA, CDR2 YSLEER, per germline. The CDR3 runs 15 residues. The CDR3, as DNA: TGCGCCAGCAGCCAAGCCCGGACTAGCCGGGACGAGCAGTACTTC. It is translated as CASSQARTSRDEQYF.

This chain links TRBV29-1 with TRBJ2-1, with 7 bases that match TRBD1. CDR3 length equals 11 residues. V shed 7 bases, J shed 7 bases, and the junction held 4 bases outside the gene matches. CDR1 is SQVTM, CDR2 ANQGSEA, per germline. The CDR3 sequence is CSGGQRNEQFF. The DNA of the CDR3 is TGCAGCGGGGGACAGCGAAATGAGCAGTTCTTC.

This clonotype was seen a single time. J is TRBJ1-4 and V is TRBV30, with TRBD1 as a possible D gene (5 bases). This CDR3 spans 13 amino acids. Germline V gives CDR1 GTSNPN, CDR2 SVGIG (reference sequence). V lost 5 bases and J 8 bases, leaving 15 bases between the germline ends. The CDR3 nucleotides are TGTGCCTGGGACCGGGGCGGCGAAGAAAAACTGTTTTTT. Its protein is CAWDRGGEEKLFF.

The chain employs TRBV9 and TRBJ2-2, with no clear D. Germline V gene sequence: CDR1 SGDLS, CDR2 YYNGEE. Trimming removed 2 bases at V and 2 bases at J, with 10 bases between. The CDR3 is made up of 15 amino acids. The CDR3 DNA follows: TGTGCCAGCAGCGTGTCTGCAGGAAACACCGGGGAGCTGTTTTTT. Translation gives CASSVSAGNTGELFF.

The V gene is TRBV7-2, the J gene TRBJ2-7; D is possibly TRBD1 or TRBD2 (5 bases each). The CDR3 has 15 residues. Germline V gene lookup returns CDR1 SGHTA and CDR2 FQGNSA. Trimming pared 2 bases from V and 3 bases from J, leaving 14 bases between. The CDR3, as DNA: TGTGCCAGCAGCTTAAGGTGGGACGTAGACTACGAGCAGTACTTC. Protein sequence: CASSLRWDVDYEQYF.

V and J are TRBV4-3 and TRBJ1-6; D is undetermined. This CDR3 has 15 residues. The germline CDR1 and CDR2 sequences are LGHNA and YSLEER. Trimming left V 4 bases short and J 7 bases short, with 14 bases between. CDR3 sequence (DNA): TGCGCCAGCAGCCCCATTGTGGGTGAGAATTCACCCCTCCACTTT. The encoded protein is CASSPIVGENSPLHF.

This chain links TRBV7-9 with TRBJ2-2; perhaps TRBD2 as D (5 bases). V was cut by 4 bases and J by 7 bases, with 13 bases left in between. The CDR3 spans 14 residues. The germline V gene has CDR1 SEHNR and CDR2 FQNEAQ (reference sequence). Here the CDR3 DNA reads TGTGCCAGCAGCTCCCCAGCGGTTTTCGGGGAGCTGTTTTTT. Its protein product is CASSSPAVFGELFF.

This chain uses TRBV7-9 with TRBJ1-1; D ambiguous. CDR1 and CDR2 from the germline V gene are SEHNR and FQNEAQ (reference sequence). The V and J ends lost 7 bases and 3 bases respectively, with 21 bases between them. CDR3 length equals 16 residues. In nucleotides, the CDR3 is TGTGCCAGCAACCGAGCCCGAGTGGTCTTGGACACTGAAGCTTTCTTT. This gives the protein CASNRARVVLDTEAFF.

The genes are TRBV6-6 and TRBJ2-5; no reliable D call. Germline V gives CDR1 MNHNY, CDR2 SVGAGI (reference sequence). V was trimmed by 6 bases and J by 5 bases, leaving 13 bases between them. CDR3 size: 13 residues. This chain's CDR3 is CASSPTPWETQYF. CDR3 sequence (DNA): TGTGCCAGCAGCCCTACCCCGTGGGAGACCCAGTACTTC.

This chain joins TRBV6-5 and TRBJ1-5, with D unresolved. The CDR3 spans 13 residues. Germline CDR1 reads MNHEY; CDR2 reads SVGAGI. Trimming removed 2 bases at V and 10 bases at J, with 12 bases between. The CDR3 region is CASSYARSRPQHF. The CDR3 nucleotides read TGTGCCAGCAGTTACGCTCGGTCCCGCCCCCAGCATTTT.

In DNA, the CDR3 is TGTGCCAGCAGTCACCGGCAAGGGGCGGGGGGGCCCAACAATGAGCAGTTCTTC. Its translation: CASSHRQGAGGPNNEQFF. The V call is TRBV12-3 or TRBV12-4, the J call TRBJ2-1, with TRBD2 matching 9 bases. CDR3 size: 18 residues. Germline trimming cut 5 bases from V and 5 bases from J; bases unmatched to any gene: 16.

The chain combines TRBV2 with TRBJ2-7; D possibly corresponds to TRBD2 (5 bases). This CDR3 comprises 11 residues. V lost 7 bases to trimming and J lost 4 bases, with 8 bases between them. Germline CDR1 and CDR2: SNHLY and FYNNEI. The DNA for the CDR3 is TGTGCCAGCAAGGCGGGTTACGAGCAGTACTTC. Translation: CASKAGYEQYF. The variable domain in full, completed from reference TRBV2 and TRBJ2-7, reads EPEVTQTPSHQVTQMGQEVILRCVPISNHLYFYWYRQILGQKVEFLVSFYNNEISEKSEIFDDQFSVERPDGSNFTLKIRSTKLEDSAMYFCASKAGYEQYFGPGTRLTVT.

The CDR3 loop is CSVETPIASAYEETQYF. CDR3 in DNA: TGCAGCGTTGAAACCCCTATAGCTAGCGCGTATGAAGAGACCCAGTACTTC. The rearrangement uses TRBV29-1 and TRBJ2-5; TRBD2 might be the D (6 bases). Trimming removed 2 bases at V and 3 bases at J, with 22 bases between. The CDR3 totals 17 residues. CDR1 is SQVTM, CDR2 ANQGSEA, per germline.

The CDR3 DNA reads as TGTGCCAGCAGTGCGCGTGACAACACTGAAGCTTTCTTT. This codes for CASSARDNTEAFF. The J gene is TRBJ1-1, the V gene TRBV2; D is uncertain. V dropped 4 bases and J dropped 2 bases, with 8 bases sitting between them. The germline gives CDR1 SNHLY, CDR2 FYNNEI. The CDR3 extends over 13 amino acids. The entire variable domain, with the rest obtained from reference TRBV2 and TRBJ1-1, is as follows: EPEVTQTPSHQVTQMGQEVILRCVPISNHLYFYWYRQILGQKVEFLVSFYNNEISEKSEIFDDQFSVERPDGSNFTLKIRSTKLEDSAMYFCASSARDNTEAFFGQGTRLTVV.